A selection of T cell receptor beta chains follows, all from one sample in a study of tumor-infiltrating lymphocytes in localized non-small cell lung cancer. The method was immunoSEQ multiplex PCR; TCRdb's version includes in-frame clones alone and lacks a portion of them. The table lists tens of thousands of clones, 80% to 90% of them singletons. The sequenced material came from lung tumor tissue. These receptors originate from a human donor with non-small cell lung cancer. Each CDR3 is given with its conserved first and last residue. D genes are given only for firm matches. Clone size is given for some rows only: seen once, a few or many times, or a class if the clone is expanded.

length	J	V	D	size	CDR3	DNA
15	TRBJ2-7	TRBV6-5	NA	NA	CASSYSTRGPYEQYF	TGTGCCAGCAGTTATTCTACGAGGGGTCCTTACGAGCAGTACTTC
16	TRBJ2-3	TRBV5-6	TRBD1	NA	CASSLQGLGAIDTQYF	TGTGCCAGCAGCTTACAGGGGCTTGGGGCCATAGATACGCAGTATTTT
13	TRBJ1-5	TRBV19	NA	medium-sized	CASSKDSNQPQHF	TGTGCCAGTAGTAAAGATAGCAATCAGCCCCAGCATTTT
14	TRBJ2-3	TRBV7-9	NA	NA	CASSFLASTDTQYF	TGTGCCAGCAGCTTTTTAGCTAGCACAGATACGCAGTATTTT
15	TRBJ2-7	TRBV6-6	TRBD2	NA	CASSYKAGGDYEQYF	TGTGCCAGCAGTTACAAGGCGGGGGGAGACTACGAGCAGTACTTC
16	TRBJ2-5	TRBV7-6	TRBD1	NA	CASSPGQGARKGAQYF	TGTGCCAGCAGCCCGGGACAGGGAGCAAGGAAGGGGGCCCAGTACTTC
13	TRBJ1-2	TRBV2	NA	NA	CASSEALQNGYTF	TGTGCCAGCAGTGAAGCTCTCCAGAACGGCTACACCTTC
15	TRBJ1-3	TRBV5-1	NA	NA	CASSLSQGAGNTIYF	TGCGCCAGCAGCTTGAGCCAGGGCGCTGGAAACACCATATATTTT
14	TRBJ1-5	TRBV7-2	TRBD1	NA	CASSSRGPDQPQHF	TGTGCCAGCAGCTCCAGGGGGCCGGATCAGCCCCAGCATTTT
15	TRBJ2-5	TRBV7-8	NA	few	CASSLSTSGAGTQYF	TGTGCCAGCAGTCTTTCGACCTCCGGAGCTGGGACCCAGTACTTC
14	TRBJ1-6	TRBV5-5	TRBD1	NA	CASSSRQGYSPLHF	TGTGCCAGCAGCTCCCGACAGGGCTATTCACCCCTCCACTTT
13	TRBJ1-6	TRBV18	NA	NA	CASSPVDNSPLHF	TGTGCCAGCTCACCCGTTGATAATTCACCCCTCCACTTT
12	TRBJ2-7	TRBV7-9	NA	once	CASRGASYEQYF	TGTGCCAGTCGGGGGGCGTCCTACGAGCAGTACTTC
13	TRBJ2-5	TRBV5-1	NA	NA	CATRRGSEETQYF	TGCGCTACTCGGAGGGGGTCGGAGGAGACCCAGTACTTC
15	TRBJ1-4	TRBV30	NA	NA	CAWSGRMGANEKLFF	TGTGCCTGGAGTGGCCGGATGGGGGCTAATGAAAAACTGTTTTTT
14	TRBJ2-1	TRBV30	NA	NA	CACPTGNSYNEQFF	TGTGCCTGTCCGACAGGCAACTCCTACAATGAGCAGTTCTTC
15	TRBJ1-1	TRBV7-9	TRBD1	NA	CASRDGQALNTEAFF	TGTGCCAGCAGAGATGGACAGGCGCTGAACACTGAAGCTTTCTTT
14	TRBJ1-2	TRBV7-9	NA	NA	CASSFGDSGYGYTF	TGTGCCAGCAGCTTTGGAGACAGCGGCTATGGCTACACCTTC
14	TRBJ1-1	TRBV14	TRBD1	once	CASSSQGASTEAFF	TGTGCCAGCAGCTCACAGGGGGCCAGCACTGAAGCTTTCTTT
15	TRBJ1-2	TRBV27	NA	NA	CASSFGPGRGYGYTF	TGTGCCAGCAGTTTTGGGCCAGGGCGCGGCTATGGCTACACCTTC
15	TRBJ2-7	TRBV7-2	TRBD2	NA	CASSLFGGRSYEQYF	TGTGCCAGCAGCTTATTCGGGGGGAGGTCGTACGAGCAGTACTTC
14	TRBJ1-5	TRBV4-1	TRBD1	once	CASSLDRVRQPQHF	TGCGCCAGCAGCCTAGACAGGGTAAGGCAGCCCCAGCATTTT
16	TRBJ2-7	TRBV4-2	NA	NA	CASSQVRGSPTYEQYF	TGTGCCAGCAGCCAAGTTCGGGGGTCTCCAACCTACGAGCAGTACTTC
14	TRBJ2-5	TRBV29-1	TRBD2	NA	CSVFGLAGTGTQYF	TGCAGCGTTTTTGGACTAGCGGGTACGGGGACCCAGTACTTC
15	TRBJ2-3	TRBV5-8	NA	once	CASSLQGGSGDTQYF	TGTGCCAGCAGCTTACAGGGAGGTTCGGGAGATACGCAGTATTTT
10	TRBJ1-1	TRBV2	NA	few	CASLYTEAFF	TGTGCCAGCCTTTACACTGAAGCTTTCTTT
15	TRBJ2-5	TRBV19	NA	NA	CASSIQGQPQETQYF	TGTGCCAGTAGTATTCAGGGGCAACCCCAAGAGACCCAGTACTTC
14	TRBJ1-5	TRBV19	NA	NA	CASNKPGGNQPQHF	TGTGCCAGTAACAAACCTGGAGGGAATCAGCCCCAGCATTTT
13	TRBJ2-1	TRBV29-1	NA	NA	CSVDRGYSNEQFF	TGCAGCGTTGACCGGGGTTACAGCAATGAGCAGTTCTTC
10	TRBJ1-4	TRBV20-1	TRBD1	NA	CSAGDRELFF	TGCAGTGCTGGGGACAGGGAACTGTTTTTT
14	TRBJ2-5	TRBV5-1	NA	NA	CASSLAGLAETQYF	TGCGCCAGCAGCTTGGCGGGGCTCGCCGAGACCCAGTACTTC
15	TRBJ1-4	TRBV28	TRBD1	once	CASISRQGRGEKLFF	TGTGCCAGCATTTCTCGACAGGGTAGAGGGGAAAAACTGTTTTTT
15	TRBJ1-2	TRBV6-5	TRBD1	NA	CASSYGTGGNYGYTF	TGTGCCAGCAGTTACGGGACAGGCGGAAACTATGGCTACACCTTC
14	TRBJ1-6	TRBV7-2	NA	NA	CASSRTLTGTPLHF	TGTGCCAGCAGCCGCACCCTCACAGGTACACCCCTCCACTTT
14	TRBJ2-5	TRBV9	NA	once	CASSVASGRETQYF	TGTGCCAGCAGCGTAGCTTCAGGTCGAGAGACCCAGTACTTC
16	TRBJ2-5	TRBV7-2	TRBD2	NA	CASSLSVGAGEETQYF	TGTGCCAGCAGCTTAAGTGTAGGAGCGGGAGAAGAGACCCAGTACTTC
13	TRBJ2-3	TRBV13	NA	few	CASSLAGSDTQYF	TGTGCCAGCAGCTTAGCTGGGTCCGATACGCAGTATTTT
13	TRBJ1-5	TRBV10-3	TRBD1	NA	CAVRDRENQPQHF	TGTGCCGTCCGGGACAGGGAAAATCAGCCCCAGCATTTT
14	TRBJ2-7	TRBV7-9	NA	once	CASSLEGGNYEQYF	TGTGCCAGCAGCTTAGAGGGGGGCAACTACGAGCAGTACTTC
15	TRBJ2-1	TRBV29-1	TRBD2	NA	CSVDGLAGGDLEQFF	TGCAGCGTTGACGGACTAGCGGGGGGGGATTTGGAGCAGTTCTTC
13	TRBJ1-2	TRBV5-8	TRBD1	few	CASSQDRGYGYTF	TGTGCCAGCAGCCAGGACAGGGGTTATGGCTACACCTTC